Listed below are T cell receptor beta chains from one sample, sequenced in a study of blood T cell repertoires in COVID-19. Clones were sequenced by immunoSEQ multiplex PCR, and TCRdb holds only the in-frame ones, with some missing. The table records under 250,000 clones, roughly nine tenths of them present only once. The source material was peripheral blood. The source of these receptors is a woman aged 60-70 years who had recovered from COVID-19. The CDR3 runs from the conserved cysteine through the conserved F or W. The order of the fields is CDR3 DNA, CDR3 protein, clone size, D gene, V gene, J gene. The D gene is left open where the match is weak. Size values are once, few and many counts, or a class for expanded clones, and some rows have none.

CDR3 DNA: TGTGCTAGCAGCGAGGGCCTGAACACTGAAGCTTTCTTT
CDR3 protein: CASSEGLNTEAFF
clone size: few
D gene: -
V gene: TRBV7-7
J gene: TRBJ1-1

CDR3 DNA: TGTGCCAGCAGAGGTAGCGGTGGAAGCTCCTACGAGCAGTACTTC
CDR3 protein: CASRGSGGSSYEQYF
clone size: -
D gene: -
V gene: TRBV6-5
J gene: TRBJ2-7

CDR3 DNA: TGTGCCAGCAGCTCTGACGGCAGGGCCTATGGCTACACCTTC
CDR3 protein: CASSSDGRAYGYTF
clone size: few
D gene: -
V gene: TRBV7-9
J gene: TRBJ1-2

CDR3 DNA: TGTGCCAGTAATCCGACCGGAGCGGGGGGGTACAATGAGCAGTTCTTC
CDR3 protein: CASNPTGAGGYNEQFF
clone size: -
D gene: TRBD2
V gene: TRBV19
J gene: TRBJ2-1

CDR3 DNA: TGTGCCAGCAGTGAATCAGGGGTCCATGGCTACACCTTC
CDR3 protein: CASSESGVHGYTF
clone size: once
D gene: -
V gene: TRBV2
J gene: TRBJ1-2

CDR3 DNA: TGTGCCAGCAGCGGCAGGACTAGCGCCGTTTACAATGAGCAGTTCTTC
CDR3 protein: CASSGRTSAVYNEQFF
clone size: -
D gene: TRBD2
V gene: TRBV13
J gene: TRBJ2-1

CDR3 DNA: TGTGCCAGCACTACGGGGTCGTATGGCTACACCTTC
CDR3 protein: CASTTGSYGYTF
clone size: -
D gene: -
V gene: TRBV12-3/TRBV12-4
J gene: TRBJ1-2

CDR3 DNA: TGTGCCAGCAGCTTACTTTATGGAGCTCATGGCTACACCTTC
CDR3 protein: CASSLLYGAHGYTF
clone size: once
D gene: -
V gene: TRBV7-8
J gene: TRBJ1-2

CDR3 DNA: TGTGCCAGCAGTCCTAGCGGGTACTTATACGAGCAGTACTTC
CDR3 protein: CASSPSGYLYEQYF
clone size: -
D gene: TRBD2
V gene: TRBV11-2
J gene: TRBJ2-7

CDR3 DNA: TGCGCCAGCAGCTTAGGACAGGGTCAAACTGAGCAGTTCTTC
CDR3 protein: CASSLGQGQTEQFF
clone size: -
D gene: TRBD1
V gene: TRBV5-1
J gene: TRBJ2-1

CDR3 DNA: TGCAGTGGGCAGACAGGACAAGGTCGCAAACTGTTTTTT
CDR3 protein: CSGQTGQGRKLFF
clone size: -
D gene: -
V gene: TRBV29-1
J gene: TRBJ1-4

CDR3 DNA: TGTGCCAGCATGACAGGGGCCCCCTACGAGCAGTACTTC
CDR3 protein: CASMTGAPYEQYF
clone size: -
D gene: TRBD1
V gene: TRBV6-5
J gene: TRBJ2-7

CDR3 DNA: TGTGCCAGCACTTTAGGGACAGGGGGGGCCATGTCCGGGCAGTACTTC
CDR3 protein: CASTLGTGGAMSGQYF
clone size: -
D gene: TRBD1
V gene: TRBV28
J gene: TRBJ2-7

CDR3 DNA: TGTGCCAGCAGCCTCCAGGGGAGCTCTGGAAACACCATATATTTT
CDR3 protein: CASSLQGSSGNTIYF
clone size: -
D gene: -
V gene: TRBV3-1/TRBV3-2
J gene: TRBJ1-3

CDR3 DNA: TGTGCCAGTAGTCGGCAGCCTAGACTCGTTACGGGAATAAATACTGAAGCTTTCTTT
CDR3 protein: CASSRQPRLVTGINTEAFF
clone size: -
D gene: -
V gene: TRBV19
J gene: TRBJ1-1

CDR3 DNA: TGTGCCAGCAGCTGGAGATCTAACTATGGCTACACCTTC
CDR3 protein: CASSWRSNYGYTF
clone size: -
D gene: -
V gene: TRBV5-6
J gene: TRBJ1-2

CDR3 DNA: TGTGCCACCAGCAGAGACCCCGGGGTTTCTTCTGAAGCTTTCTTT
CDR3 protein: CATSRDPGVSSEAFF
clone size: -
D gene: -
V gene: TRBV15
J gene: TRBJ1-1

CDR3 DNA: TGTGCCAGCAGTGAATCAGGGAATCAGCCCCAGCATTTT
CDR3 protein: CASSESGNQPQHF
clone size: few
D gene: -
V gene: TRBV6-1
J gene: TRBJ1-5

CDR3 DNA: TGTGCCAGCAGACGAGGGACTGAATCCACAGATACGCAGTATTTT
CDR3 protein: CASRRGTESTDTQYF
clone size: -
D gene: -
V gene: TRBV7-2
J gene: TRBJ2-3

CDR3 DNA: TGTGCCAGCAGCCCAACAGGGGACCTGGCGAACACCGGGGAGCTGTTTTTT
CDR3 protein: CASSPTGDLANTGELFF
clone size: -
D gene: TRBD1
V gene: TRBV4-2
J gene: TRBJ2-2

CDR3 DNA: TGTGCCAGCAGTGAAGTTAGGGGGCAAACTAATGAAAAACTGTTTTTT
CDR3 protein: CASSEVRGQTNEKLFF
clone size: -
D gene: TRBD1
V gene: TRBV6-1
J gene: TRBJ1-4

CDR3 DNA: TGCACCAGCAGCCAGGACGGGGAGCCACCCTACGAGCAGTACTTC
CDR3 protein: CTSSQDGEPPYEQYF
clone size: -
D gene: -
V gene: TRBV1
J gene: TRBJ2-7

CDR3 DNA: TGTGCCAGCAGCTTGAAGGGGATGACCTACGAGCAGTACTTC
CDR3 protein: CASSLKGMTYEQYF
clone size: -
D gene: -
V gene: TRBV5-6
J gene: TRBJ2-7

CDR3 DNA: TGTGCCAGCAGCCCTGACTTAGGCTACACCTTC
CDR3 protein: CASSPDLGYTF
clone size: once
D gene: -
V gene: TRBV7-8
J gene: TRBJ1-2

CDR3 DNA: TGTGCCAGCAGCTCCCGTACTAGCGTTGGTGAGACCCAGTACTTC
CDR3 protein: CASSSRTSVGETQYF
clone size: -
D gene: TRBD2
V gene: TRBV11-1
J gene: TRBJ2-5

CDR3 DNA: TGTGCCAGTAGTATCGCACGAGGCACAGATACGCAGTATTTT
CDR3 protein: CASSIARGTDTQYF
clone size: -
D gene: -
V gene: TRBV19
J gene: TRBJ2-3

CDR3 DNA: TGCGCCAGCAGCGTAATTGTCCAGGGGGGCCCTGGATCTGGAAACACCATATATTTT
CDR3 protein: CASSVIVQGGPGSGNTIYF
clone size: once
D gene: TRBD1
V gene: TRBV5-1
J gene: TRBJ1-3

CDR3 DNA: TGTGCCAGCAGTTCCGGAGACCGGTTCAAAAGCAATCAGCCCCAGCATTTT
CDR3 protein: CASSSGDRFKSNQPQHF
clone size: -
D gene: -
V gene: TRBV28
J gene: TRBJ1-5

CDR3 DNA: TGTGCCACCAGCAGGACAGGGGATTGGGAGACCCAGTACTTC
CDR3 protein: CATSRTGDWETQYF
clone size: -
D gene: TRBD1
V gene: TRBV15
J gene: TRBJ2-5

CDR3 DNA: TGTGCCAGTAGTACCCGGGGGACTTGGATGAACACTGAAGCTTTCTTT
CDR3 protein: CASSTRGTWMNTEAFF
clone size: -
D gene: -
V gene: TRBV19
J gene: TRBJ1-1

CDR3 DNA: TGTGCCAGCAGCCCCCAGCGGGGGCCCCAAGAGACCCAGTACTTC
CDR3 protein: CASSPQRGPQETQYF
clone size: -
D gene: TRBD2
V gene: TRBV3-1/TRBV3-2
J gene: TRBJ2-5

CDR3 DNA: TGTGCCAGCCGACCTAGGCCCTCGGAGCAGTACTTC
CDR3 protein: CASRPRPSEQYF
clone size: -
D gene: -
V gene: TRBV6-5
J gene: TRBJ2-7